The 10 T cell receptor beta chains in this list originate from one sample, sequenced in a study of cytomegalovirus exposure and HLA in healthy donors (dated by TCRdb to 2016 to 2017). Library preparation used the immunoSEQ multiplex PCR assay. For the multiplex PCR, a mixture combining 60 forward primers for TCR Vbeta segments and 13 reverse primers for TCR Jbeta segments was used. This is the immuneACCESS table as TCRdb keeps it, with only in-frame sequences that have V and J called. A part of the clones is gone; compared with another copy, unresolved V genes explain less than half, and the rest is unexplained. Recorded for this sample are 100,000 to 150,000 clones; 73% of them occurred a single time. The ten top clones hold approximately 4.3% of the sample. The sequenced sample was PBMCs. The receptors here all came from a man in his sixties in good health and CMV-seropositive.

This chain links TRBV29-1 with TRBJ2-3, with D perhaps matching TRBD1 (6 bases). The CDR3 runs to 16 residues. Per germline, CDR1 SQVTM and CDR2 ANQGSEA. Trimming shortened V by 0 bases and J by 4 bases, and 17 bases separated the two germline ends. The DNA for the CDR3 is TGCAGCGTTGAAGAGCTACAGGGCCTGCATTCAGATACGCAGTATTTT. It encodes CSVEELQGLHSDTQYF.

The chain links TRBV30 to TRBJ1-5; D gene ambiguous. The CDR3 consists of 15 residues. V was shortened by 6 bases and J by 1 base, with 16 bases between the two germline ends. Germline lookup yields CDR1 GTSNPN and CDR2 SVGIG (reference sequence). The CDR3 spells CACSGKLNSNQPQHF. The DNA of the CDR3 is TGTGCCTGTTCGGGGAAGCTAAACAGCAATCAGCCCCAGCATTTT.

The gene calls are TRBV11-1 and TRBJ1-6; TRBD1 matches 7 bases. V lost 6 bases to trimming and J lost 6 bases; unmatched junction nucleotides: 8. Germline CDR1 is SGHAT and CDR2 is FQDESV (reference sequence). The CDR3 sequence is 15 residues long. DNA of the CDR3: TGTGCCAGCAGGAAGGGGGCTTCGTCTAATTCACCCCTCCACTTT. Its protein is CASRKGASSNSPLHF.

V and J are TRBV18 and TRBJ1-4; no clear D gene. V lost 5 bases to trimming and J lost 5 bases, with 9 bases between them. CDR3 size: 13 residues. Germline V gene data show CDR1 as KGHSH and CDR2 as LQKENI. CDR3 sequence reads: CASSTVLNEKLFF. Written as DNA, the CDR3 is TGTGCCAGCTCAACGGTCCTAAATGAAAAACTGTTTTTT.

The V gene is TRBV7-2, the J gene TRBJ2-7; the D is unclear. Trimming cost V 5 bases and J 0 bases, with 11 bases left between them. This CDR3 comprises 14 residues. Germline V gene lookup returns CDR1 SGHTA and CDR2 FQGNSA. CDR3 loop: CASSNNRASYEQYF. DNA of the CDR3: TGTGCCAGCAGCAATAACAGAGCCTCCTACGAGCAGTACTTC.

The chain joins TRBV11-2 to TRBJ1-3; D perhaps matches TRBD1 (5 bases). The CDR3 covers 17 residues. CDR1 and CDR2 (germline): SGHAT, FQNNGV. Trimming removed 0 bases from V and 0 bases from J, with 12 bases in between. The CDR3 here is CASSLEMAGLSGNTIYF. DNA for the CDR3: TGTGCCAGCAGCTTAGAGATGGCAGGGCTCTCTGGAAACACCATATATTTT. The full variable domain, completed using reference TRBV11-2 and TRBJ1-3, is EAGVAQSPRYKIIEKRQSVAFWCNPISGHATLYWYQQILGQGPKLLIQFQNNGVVDDSQLPKDRFSAERLKGVDSTLKIQPAKLEDSAVYLCASSLEMAGLSGNTIYFGEGSWLTVV.

This clone was found a few times. The chain employs TRBV4-1 and TRBJ2-7; 8 positions match TRBD1. Germline CDR1 MGHRA, CDR2 YSYEKL. This CDR3 has 16 residues. Trimming cost V 4 bases and J 2 bases; bases outside gene matches: 10. The CDR3 DNA reads as TGCGCCAGCAGCCCCCTACGGACAGGGCCTACCTACGAGCAGTACTTC. This gives the protein CASSPLRTGPTYEQYF.

The chain couples TRBV2 to TRBJ2-7; D call uncertain. The CDR3 runs 12 residues. Germline V CDR1 and CDR2: SNHLY, FYNNEI. V was clipped by 3 bases and J by 2 bases, with 5 bases between them. CDR3 region: CASSEEPYEQYF. The CDR3 DNA is TGTGCCAGCAGTGAGGAGCCCTACGAGCAGTACTTC.

The genes are TRBV9 and TRBJ2-5; unclear D gene. The germline V gene encodes CDR1 SGDLS and CDR2 YYNGEE. The length of the CDR3 is 15 residues. Trimming cost V 0 bases and J 2 bases, with 11 bases left between them. CDR3 sequence (DNA): TGTGCCAGCAGCGTAGGGGCAACCCAACAAGAGACCCAGTACTTC. It is translated as CASSVGATQQETQYF.

This clone was seen once. The rearrangement links TRBV11-2 to TRBJ1-5; 9 bases align to TRBD1. Germline trimming cut 1 base from V and 7 bases from J; bases unmatched to any gene: 5. In germline, CDR1 is SGHAT, CDR2 FQNNGV. This CDR3 comprises 15 residues. CDR3 in amino acids: CASSLGGQGWQPQHF. The CDR3 DNA follows: TGTGCCAGCAGCTTAGGGGGACAGGGTTGGCAGCCCCAGCATTTT.